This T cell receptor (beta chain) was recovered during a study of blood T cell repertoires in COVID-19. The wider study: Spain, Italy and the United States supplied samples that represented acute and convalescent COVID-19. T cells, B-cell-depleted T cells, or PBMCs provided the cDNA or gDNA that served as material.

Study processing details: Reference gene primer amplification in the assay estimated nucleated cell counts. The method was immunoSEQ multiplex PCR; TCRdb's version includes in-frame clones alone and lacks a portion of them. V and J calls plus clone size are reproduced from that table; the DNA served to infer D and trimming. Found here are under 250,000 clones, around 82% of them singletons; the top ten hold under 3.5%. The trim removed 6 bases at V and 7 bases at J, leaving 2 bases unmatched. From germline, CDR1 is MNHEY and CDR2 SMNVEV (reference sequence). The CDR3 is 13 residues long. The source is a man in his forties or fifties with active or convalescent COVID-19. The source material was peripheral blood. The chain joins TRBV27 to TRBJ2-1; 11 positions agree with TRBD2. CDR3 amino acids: CASRSSGRNEQFF. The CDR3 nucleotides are TGTGCCAGCAGGTCTAGCGGGAGGAATGAGCAGTTCTTC.